This T cell receptor (beta chain) was captured by sequencing in a study of regulatory T cells in long-lasting Graves disease. This clonotype was counted many times. The CDR3 spans 16 residues. CDR1 SGHRS and CDR2 YFSETQ come from the germline V gene. V shed 3 bases and J 4 bases; nucleotides not matched to a gene: 7. The time point denotes: newly diagnosed GD, antithyroid drugs for less than 3 months. The TCR library used RNA extracted from PBMCs. The TCR beta library used iRepertoire HTBI primers with Arm-PCR amplification of CDR3. MiXCR, run by TCRdb on the multiplex PCR reads, gives a single entry per CDR3 protein. This table holds some 500,000 distinct CDR3 sequences, roughly a sixth found once. This sample was also put to use in a study of T cells in Graves' hyperthyroidism and ophthalmopathy.

The clonotype originates from a woman aged 40 to 65 with Graves disease. The input for sequencing was peripheral blood mononuclear cells (PBMCs), taken at new diagnosis, from a patient treated with antithyroid drugs. The V and J genes are TRBV5-1 and TRBJ2-3, with TRBD1 identical over 11 bases. DNA for the CDR3: TGCGCCAGCAGCTGGGACAGGGGGGGTCTTCCAGATACGCAGTATTTT. Protein: CASSWDRGGLPDTQYF. Combining the CDR3 with reference TRBV5-1 and TRBJ2-3 gives the whole variable domain KAGVTQTPRYLIKTRGQQVTLSCSPISGHRSVSWYQQTPGQGLQFLFEYFSETQRNKGNFPGRFSGRQFSNSRSEMNVSTLELGDSALYLCASSWDRGGLPDTQYFGPGTRLTVL.